This T cell receptor (beta chain) is drawn from a study of shared clonotypes between healthy human individuals. The table came from immunoSEQ multiplex PCR; TCRdb's copy has only in-frame clones and leaves some out. Of roughly 2,300,000 clones listed, roughly 90% are singletons. There are 14 residues in the CDR3. Between the trimmed V and J ends, which lost 2 bases and 1 base, there was a span of 7 bases. Germline V CDR1 and CDR2: MNHEY, SMNVEV (reference sequence). Sequencing used naive CD4+ T cells from PBMCs. Noted subset: CD45RA+ positively selected. The receptor was isolated from a man aged 18 to 30 in good health. Some clones in this sample may be carry-over from other donors' samples. The chain links TRBV27 to TRBJ2-3; no clear D gene. The CDR3 spells CASSLERGTDTQYF. The DNA for the CDR3 is TGTGCCAGCAGTTTAGAAAGAGGCACAGATACGCAGTATTTT.